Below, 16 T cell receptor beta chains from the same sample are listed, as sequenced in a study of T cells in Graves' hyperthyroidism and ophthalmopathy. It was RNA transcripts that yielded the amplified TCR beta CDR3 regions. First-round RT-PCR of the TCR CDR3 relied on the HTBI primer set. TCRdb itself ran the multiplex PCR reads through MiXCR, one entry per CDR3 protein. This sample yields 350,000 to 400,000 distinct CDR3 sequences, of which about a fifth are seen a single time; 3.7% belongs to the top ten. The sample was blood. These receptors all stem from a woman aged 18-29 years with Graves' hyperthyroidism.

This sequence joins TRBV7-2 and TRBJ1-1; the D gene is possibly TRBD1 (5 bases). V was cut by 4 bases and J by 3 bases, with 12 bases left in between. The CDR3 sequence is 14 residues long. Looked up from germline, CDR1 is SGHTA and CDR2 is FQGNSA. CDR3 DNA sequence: TGTGCCAGCAGCTCTCAAAAGGGGTACACTGAAGCTTTCTTT. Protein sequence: CASSSQKGYTEAFF.

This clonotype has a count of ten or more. The CDR3 region is CSARGGLGSYEQYF. The CDR3, as DNA: TGCAGTGCTAGAGGGGGTTTAGGATCCTACGAGCAGTACTTC. The J gene is TRBJ2-7, the V gene TRBV20-1, with D unclear. Germline values: CDR1 DFQATT, CDR2 SNEGSKA (reference sequence). There are 14 residues in the CDR3. V gave up 1 base and J gave up 1 base, with 11 bases separating them.

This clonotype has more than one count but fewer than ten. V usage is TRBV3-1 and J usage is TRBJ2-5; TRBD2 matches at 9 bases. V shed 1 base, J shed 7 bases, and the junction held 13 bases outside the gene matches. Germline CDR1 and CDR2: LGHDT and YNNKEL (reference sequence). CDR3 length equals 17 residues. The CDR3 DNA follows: TGTGCCAGCAGCCAAGCCTATGGCGGGGGGGCCCAGGGGACCCAGTACTTC. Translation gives CASSQAYGGGAQGTQYF.

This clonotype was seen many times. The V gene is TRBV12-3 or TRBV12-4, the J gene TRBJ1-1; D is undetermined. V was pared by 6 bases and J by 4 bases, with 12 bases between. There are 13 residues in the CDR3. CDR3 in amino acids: CASSRGPITEAFF. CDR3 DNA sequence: TGTGCCAGCAGCCGCGGACCGATCACTGAAGCTTTCTTT.

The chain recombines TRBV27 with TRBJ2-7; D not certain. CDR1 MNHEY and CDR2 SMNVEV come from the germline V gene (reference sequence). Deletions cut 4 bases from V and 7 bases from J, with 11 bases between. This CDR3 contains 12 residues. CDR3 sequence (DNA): TGTGCCAGCAGTTCTCCGGGTCTGGAGCAGTACTTC. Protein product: CASSSPGLEQYF.

The CDR3 is CASSSVPSEQYF. The DNA for the CDR3 is TGTGCCAGCAGCTCAGTCCCATCTGAGCAGTACTTC. V is TRBV7-2 and J is TRBJ2-7, with no clear D. This CDR3 has 12 amino acids. The V end lost 4 bases, the J end lost 7 bases, and 11 bases lay between the germline ends. Germline V gene data show CDR1 as SGHTA and CDR2 as FQGNSA.

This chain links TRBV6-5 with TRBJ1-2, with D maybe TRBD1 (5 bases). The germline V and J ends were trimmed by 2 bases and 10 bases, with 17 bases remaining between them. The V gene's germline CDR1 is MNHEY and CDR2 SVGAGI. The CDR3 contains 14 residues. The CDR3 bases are TGTGCCAGCAGTTACGATTCGTCGGCAGGGTACTACACCTTC. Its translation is CASSYDSSAGYYTF.

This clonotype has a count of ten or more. In DNA form, the CDR3 reads TGTGCCAATAGCAGTTTCGTAGGGAACACTGAAGCTTTCTTT. Protein: CANSSFVGNTEAFF. V is TRBV27 and J is TRBJ1-1; no reliable D call. In germline, CDR1 is MNHEY, CDR2 SMNVEV (reference sequence). The ends were cut back, 10 bases at V and 1 base at J, with 16 bases in the middle. The CDR3 has 14 residues.

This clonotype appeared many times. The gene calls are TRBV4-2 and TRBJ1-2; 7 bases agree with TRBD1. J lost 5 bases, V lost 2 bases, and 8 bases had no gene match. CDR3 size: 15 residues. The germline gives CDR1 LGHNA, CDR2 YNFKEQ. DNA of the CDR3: TGTGCCAGCAGCCAATCCCGGGACAGCTTTTATGGCTACACCTTC. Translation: CASSQSRDSFYGYTF.

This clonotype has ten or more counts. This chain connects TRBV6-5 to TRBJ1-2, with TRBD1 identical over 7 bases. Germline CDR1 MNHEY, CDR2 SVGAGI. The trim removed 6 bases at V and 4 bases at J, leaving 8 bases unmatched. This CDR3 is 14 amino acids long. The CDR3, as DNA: TGTGCCAGCAGGCGTGGACAGGCTGGCTATGGCTACACCTTC. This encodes CASRRGQAGYGYTF.

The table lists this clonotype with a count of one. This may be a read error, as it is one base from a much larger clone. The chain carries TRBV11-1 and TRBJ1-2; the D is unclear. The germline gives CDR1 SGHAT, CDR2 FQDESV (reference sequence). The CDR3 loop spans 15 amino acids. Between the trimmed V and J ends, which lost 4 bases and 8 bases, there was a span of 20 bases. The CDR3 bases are TGTGCCAGCAGCTCCTGGTCCTCAGGAGATGGAGGCTACACCTTC. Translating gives CASSSWSSGDGGYTF.

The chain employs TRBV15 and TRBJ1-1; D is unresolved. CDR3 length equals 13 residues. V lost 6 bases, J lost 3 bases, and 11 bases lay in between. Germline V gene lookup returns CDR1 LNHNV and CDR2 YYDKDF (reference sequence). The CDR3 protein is CATRTSGDTEAFF. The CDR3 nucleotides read TGTGCCACCAGGACGAGTGGGGACACTGAAGCTTTCTTT.

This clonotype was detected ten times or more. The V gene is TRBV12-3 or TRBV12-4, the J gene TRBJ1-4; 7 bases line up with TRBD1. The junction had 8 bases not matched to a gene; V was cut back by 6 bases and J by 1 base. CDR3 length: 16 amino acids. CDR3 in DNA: TGTGCCAGCAGCTCCGACAGGGTAGAAACTAATGAAAAACTGTTTTTT. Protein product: CASSSDRVETNEKLFF.

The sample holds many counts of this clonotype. The CDR3 protein is CASTLPRGTEAFF. CDR3 nucleotides: TGTGCCAGCACCCTACCCAGAGGCACTGAAGCTTTCTTT. The chain combines TRBV12-3 or TRBV12-4 with TRBJ1-1; D gene uncertain. V lost 7 bases and J 4 bases, leaving 13 bases between the germline ends. The CDR3 contains 13 residues.

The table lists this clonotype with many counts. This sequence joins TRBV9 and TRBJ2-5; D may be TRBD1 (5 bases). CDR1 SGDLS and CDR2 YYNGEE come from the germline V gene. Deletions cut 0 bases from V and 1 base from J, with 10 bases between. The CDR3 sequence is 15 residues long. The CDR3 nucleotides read TGTGCCAGCAGCGTAGAAGGCAGGGCCCAAGAGACCCAGTACTTC. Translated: CASSVEGRAQETQYF.

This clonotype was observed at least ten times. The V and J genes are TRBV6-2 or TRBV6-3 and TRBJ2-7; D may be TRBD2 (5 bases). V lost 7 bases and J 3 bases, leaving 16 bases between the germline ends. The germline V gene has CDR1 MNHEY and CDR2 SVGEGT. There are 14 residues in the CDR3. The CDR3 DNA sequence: TGTGCCAGCAAATTCCGGGAAAGACACTACGAGCAGTACTTC. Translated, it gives CASKFRERHYEQYF.